This TCR beta chain was recovered during a study of shared clonotypes between healthy human individuals. V gave up 3 bases and J gave up 5 bases, with 17 bases separating them. CDR3 size: 15 residues. The germline gives CDR1 SGHRS, CDR2 YFSETQ. Assay: immunoSEQ multiplex PCR; the TCRdb copy retains only in-frame clones and omits some. The sample has roughly 2 million clones; approximately 95% are singletons. The TCR comes from a man aged 18 to 29 in good health. Sequenced: naive CD4+ T cells sorted from blood. The subset was: CD45RA+ positively selected. The chain recombines TRBV5-1 with TRBJ2-5; perhaps D is TRBD1 or TRBD2 (5 bases each). In nucleotides, the CDR3 is TGCGCCAGCAGCTCATTACCCGGGACCCGGGAGACCCAGTACTTC. Residues: CASSSLPGTRETQYF.